Shown below are 32 T cell receptor beta chains from a single sample sequenced in a study of shared clonotypes between healthy human individuals. Naive CD8 cells lacked CD45RO, underwent positive selection for CCR7 and left out terminally differentiated effector memory CD45RA+ cells. Generated by immunoSEQ multiplex PCR, the TCRdb table keeps only in-frame clones and is missing some. The sample includes about 2.1 million clones, 90% to 95% seen only once; the top ten take 1.5% to 2%. Sample: naive CD8+ T cells from PBMCs. Receptors were obtained from a man aged 18 to 35 in good health. Some clones in this sample may be carry-over from other donors' samples.

V is TRBV6-6 and J is TRBJ2-7, with D tentatively TRBD2 (5 bases). The length of the CDR3 is 13 residues. CDR1 MNHNY and CDR2 SVGAGI come from the germline V gene (reference sequence). V gave up 2 bases and J gave up 3 bases, with 8 bases separating them. Here the CDR3 reads CASSYHGGYEQYF. DNA of the CDR3: TGTGCCAGCAGTTACCACGGAGGCTACGAGCAGTACTTC.

The CDR3 spells CASSLGGALGGELFF. The CDR3 nucleotides are TGTGCCAGCAGCTTGGGCGGGGCCCTTGGCGGGGAGCTGTTTTTT. The J gene is TRBJ2-2, the V gene TRBV5-6; possibly TRBD2 for D (6 bases). The V gene's germline CDR1 is SGHDT and CDR2 YYEEEE. CDR3 length equals 15 residues. The germline V and J ends were trimmed by 0 bases and 7 bases, with 13 bases remaining between them.

The rearrangement joins TRBV6-5 to TRBJ2-7; no reliable D call. Trimming removed 4 bases at V and 2 bases at J, with 18 bases between. Germline values: CDR1 MNHEY, CDR2 SVGAGI. The CDR3 runs to 16 residues. The chain's CDR3 is CASSSSRAARTYEQYF. The CDR3 region has the DNA TGTGCCAGCAGTTCCTCCCGGGCAGCCCGCACCTACGAGCAGTACTTC.

The gene calls are TRBV9 and TRBJ2-7; D call uncertain. The V gene lost 0 bases and the J gene lost 5 bases, with 9 bases spanning the gap. Germline values: CDR1 SGDLS, CDR2 YYNGEE. This CDR3 spans 13 amino acids. CDR3 DNA sequence: TGTGCCAGCAGCGTAGTCGGGCGCGACGAGCAGTACTTC. This encodes CASSVVGRDEQYF.

This chain links TRBV5-1 with TRBJ1-2; the match to TRBD1 covers 9 bases. The CDR3 extends over 14 amino acids. Germline V gene lookup returns CDR1 SGHRS and CDR2 YFSETQ. With V trimmed by 5 bases and J by 4 bases, 6 bases remained unmatched. The CDR3 loop is CASSTGTGRYGYTF. CDR3 nucleotide sequence: TGCGCCAGCAGTACGGGGACAGGGCGCTATGGCTACACCTTC. The variable domain in full, completed from reference TRBV5-1 and TRBJ1-2, reads KAGVTQTPRYLIKTRGQQVTLSCSPISGHRSVSWYQQTPGQGLQFLFEYFSETQRNKGNFPGRFSGRQFSNSRSEMNVSTLELGDSALYLCASSTGTGRYGYTFGSGTRLTVV.

CDR3: CSVGVSGANVLTF. The DNA for the CDR3 is TGCAGCGTGGGAGTCTCTGGGGCCAACGTCCTGACTTTC. This chain uses TRBV29-1 with TRBJ2-6, with D possibly TRBD2 on 5 matching bases. Trimming took 6 bases from V and 0 from J, leaving 6 bases between them. The germline V gene encodes CDR1 SQVTM and CDR2 ANQGSEA. CDR3 length equals 13 residues.

J is TRBJ1-5 and V is TRBV2, with 8 bases that match TRBD1. The CDR3 has 14 amino acids. The V and J ends lost 7 bases and 5 bases, in that order; junction bases with no gene match: 7. Germline assignment: CDR1 SNHLY and CDR2 FYNNEI. The CDR3 loop reads CASIQGAGDQPQHF. As DNA, the CDR3 is TGTGCCAGCATCCAGGGGGCCGGGGATCAGCCCCAGCATTTT.

The chain combines TRBV7-9 with TRBJ1-5; no clear D. Germline loops: CDR1 SEHNR, CDR2 FQNEAQ (reference sequence). The V end lost 1 base, the J end lost 9 bases, and 10 bases lay between the germline ends. This CDR3 comprises 13 residues. The CDR3 spells CASSLGPPGPQHF. The CDR3, as DNA: TGTGCCAGCAGCTTAGGCCCACCTGGGCCCCAGCATTTT.

Here the CDR3 reads CASSRGQAYEQYF. In nucleotides, the CDR3 is TGCGCCAGCAGCCGTGGACAGGCCTACGAGCAGTACTTC. The V and J genes are TRBV4-1 and TRBJ2-7, with 7 positions matching TRBD1. Trimming at V came to 4 bases and at J to 2 bases, leaving 2 bases not matched to a gene. The CDR3 spans 13 residues. CDR1 MGHRA and CDR2 YSYEKL come from the germline V gene.

V gene TRBV7-6 combines with J gene TRBJ2-1, with a weak D call TRBD1 (6 bases). CDR3 length: 14 amino acids. The germline V gene has CDR1 SGHVS and CDR2 FNYEAQ. V was shortened by 4 bases and J by 12 bases, with 19 bases between the two germline ends. The CDR3 loop is CASSSSGPGGAQFF. In DNA form, the CDR3 reads TGTGCCAGCAGCTCCAGCGGTCCTGGGGGCGCGCAGTTCTTC.

This chain joins TRBV15 and TRBJ2-1; 14 bases are shared with TRBD2. J gave up 15 bases and V 4 bases, and 11 bases lay outside the gene matches. The CDR3 loop spans 15 amino acids. CDR1 and CDR2 from the germline V gene are LNHNV and YYDKDF (reference sequence). CDR3 sequence reads: CATSIGRLAGGYRFF. The CDR3, as DNA: TGTGCCACCAGCATCGGGAGACTAGCGGGAGGGTACCGGTTCTTC.

The chain links TRBV2 to TRBJ2-1; D may be TRBD2 (5 bases). V was clipped by 5 bases and J by 7 bases, with 15 bases between them. This CDR3 has 14 residues. CDR1 and CDR2 from the germline V gene are SNHLY and FYNNEI. The CDR3 DNA reads TGTGCCAGCAGTCCCGGGATATATATGAATGAGCAGTTCTTC. Translation gives CASSPGIYMNEQFF.

This chain uses TRBV9 with TRBJ2-1; 14 bases fit TRBD2. Trimming cost V 7 bases and J 0 bases; bases outside gene matches: 0. Per the germline V gene, CDR1 is SGDLS and CDR2 is YYNGEE. The CDR3 covers 15 residues. CDR3 residues: CASGTSGSSYNEQFF. The CDR3 DNA follows: TGTGCCAGCGGGACTAGCGGGAGCTCCTACAATGAGCAGTTCTTC.

The rearrangement uses TRBV2 and TRBJ2-4, with TRBD1 matching 7 bases. Germline V lookup: CDR1 SNHLY, CDR2 FYNNEI. This CDR3 region has 17 residues. V gave up 5 bases and J gave up 4 bases; unmatched junction bases: 14. The CDR3: CASSTRGNEREKNIQYF. The CDR3 DNA sequence: TGTGCCAGCAGTACCAGGGGGAACGAGAGGGAGAAAAACATTCAGTACTTC.

The genes are TRBV15 and TRBJ1-5; TRBD1 is a possible D gene (6 bases). Trimming removed 1 base from V and 6 bases from J, with 10 bases in between. The germline CDR1 and CDR2 sequences are LNHNV and YYDKDF (reference sequence). This CDR3 comprises 14 residues. For the CDR3, the DNA is TGTGCCACCAGCAGAGTCAGGGGTGTTCAGCCCCAGCATTTT. Its translation is CATSRVRGVQPQHF.

V usage is TRBV10-3 and J usage is TRBJ2-3; TRBD2 might be the D (6 bases). The CDR3 runs to 16 residues. Germline CDR1 reads ENHRY; CDR2 reads SYGVKD. V lost 4 bases, J lost 5 bases, and 19 bases lay in between. CDR3 DNA: TGTGCCATCAGTGTTCTCGGACAAGGGACTGGAGATACGCAGTATTTT. This codes for CAISVLGQGTGDTQYF.

The rearrangement joins TRBV18 to TRBJ1-4; D is unresolved. The V gene lost 5 bases and the J gene lost 6 bases, with 13 bases spanning the gap. Germline assignment: CDR1 KGHSH and CDR2 LQKENI. The length of the CDR3 is 14 residues. Here the CDR3 reads CASSFLEGDEKLFF. In DNA form, the CDR3 reads TGTGCCAGCTCATTCCTTGAGGGCGATGAAAAACTGTTTTTT.

This chain's CDR3 is CSVNRVNEQFF. The DNA for the CDR3 is TGCAGCGTGAACAGGGTGAATGAGCAGTTCTTC. V is TRBV29-1 and J is TRBJ2-1, with D perhaps matching TRBD1 (6 bases). Trimming pared 6 bases from V and 7 bases from J, leaving 10 bases between. Germline values: CDR1 SQVTM, CDR2 ANQGSEA. This CDR3 contains 11 residues.

This clone showed up just once. The CDR3 DNA reads TGTGCCAGCAGTAAGGGGACAGGGGGCTACGAGCAGTACTTC. This codes for CASSKGTGGYEQYF. The chain links TRBV27 to TRBJ2-7; TRBD1 matches at 11 bases. This CDR3 contains 14 residues. Germline-derived CDR1 and CDR2 are MNHEY and SMNVEV (reference sequence). V was clipped by 5 bases and J by 3 bases; unmatched bases: 3.

The chain couples TRBV29-1 to TRBJ2-7; 9 bases are a match to TRBD1. The CDR3 sequence is 16 residues long. Trimming cost V 2 bases and J 3 bases; bases outside gene matches: 11. Germline CDR1 SQVTM, CDR2 ANQGSEA. The CDR3 bases are TGCAGCGTTGAATTGTTCGGGACAGGGAATTTCTACGAGCAGTACTTC. Translating gives CSVELFGTGNFYEQYF.

The chain recombines TRBV25-1 with TRBJ2-5, with a tentative D call TRBD2 (6 bases). The CDR3 has 13 residues. Trimming took 9 bases from V and 5 from J, leaving 16 bases between them. Germline CDR1 and CDR2: MGHDK and SYGVNS. The CDR3 DNA sequence: TGTGCCAGAGAAGAGGAGGGGCCCGAGACCCAGTACTTC. This sequence encodes CAREEEGPETQYF.

On this clone itself: The same CDR3 is also encoded by other DNA sequences in this sample. V gene TRBV7-3 combines with J gene TRBJ2-2; D not certain. There are 13 residues in the CDR3. CDR1 is SGHTA and CDR2 is FQGTGA in the germline V gene. V lost 0 bases to trimming and J lost 6 bases, with 5 bases between them. The DNA for the CDR3 is TGTGCCAGCAGCTTAACCGCCCCCGGGGAGCTGTTTTTT. Translating gives CASSLTAPGELFF.

Remarks on this clone: Other nucleotide sequences in the sample specify the same CDR3. The chain joins TRBV9 to TRBJ2-1; no definite D call. V was clipped by 3 bases and J by 1 base, with 5 bases between them. Germline V gene sequence: CDR1 SGDLS, CDR2 YYNGEE. The CDR3 has 13 amino acids. In DNA, the CDR3 is TGTGCCAGCAGCGGGGGATCCTACAATGAGCAGTTCTTC. It is translated as CASSGGSYNEQFF.

This clone occurred once. The V call is TRBV11-2, the J call TRBJ2-1; 14 nucleotides align to TRBD2. Germline V gene lookup returns CDR1 SGHAT and CDR2 FQNNGV. This CDR3 region has 18 residues. After removal of 3 bases from V and 3 bases from J, the junction contained 7 bases not matched to a gene. The CDR3 bases are TGTGCCAGCAGCTTCCCGGGACTAGCGGGAGCTATCTACAATGAGCAGTTCTTC. Protein: CASSFPGLAGAIYNEQFF.

The rearrangement uses TRBV4-1 and TRBJ1-1, with a possible D match to TRBD1 (5 bases). The germline CDR1 and CDR2 sequences are MGHRA and YSYEKL. This CDR3 is 20 amino acids long. V was shortened by 0 bases and J by 1 base, with 24 bases between the two germline ends. The CDR3 nucleotides read TGCGCCAGCAGCCAAGATCAAATGTCGACCGGCCTCGGGGGGAACACTGAAGCTTTCTTT. Translated: CASSQDQMSTGLGGNTEAFF.

The J gene is TRBJ2-7, the V gene TRBV27; D is undetermined. The length of the CDR3 is 13 residues. V was clipped by 3 bases and J by 6 bases, with 12 bases between them. CDR1 is MNHEY and CDR2 is SMNVEV in the germline V gene (reference sequence). The CDR3 region has the DNA TGTGCCAGCAGTTTGGAAGCGAACAGCGAGCAGTACTTC. Protein: CASSLEANSEQYF.

V and J are TRBV14 and TRBJ1-2; no clear D. The CDR3 has 16 amino acids. Deletions cut 1 base from V and 9 bases from J, with 21 bases between. CDR1 and CDR2 from the germline V gene are SGHDN and FVKESK. CDR3 in DNA: TGTGCCAGCAGCCAAGCGTTGGAGGGTCCTTATCTAAGCTACACCTTC. Its protein product is CASSQALEGPYLSYTF.

The J gene is TRBJ1-1, the V gene TRBV19; TRBD1 is a possible D gene (6 bases). CDR1 LNHDA and CDR2 SQIVND come from the germline V gene (reference sequence). Trimming took off 3 bases at V and 2 bases at J, with 13 bases between the two ends. The CDR3 sequence is 15 residues long. CDR3 coding DNA: TGTGCCAGTAGTATTGTATTCGGGGGCAACACTGAAGCTTTCTTT. Translating gives CASSIVFGGNTEAFF.

The chain recombines TRBV29-1 with TRBJ2-5; either TRBD1 or TRBD2 may supply D (5 bases each). The CDR3 consists of 13 residues. Germline CDR1 and CDR2: SQVTM and ANQGSEA. Trimming removed 2 bases at V and 5 bases at J, with 12 bases between. CDR3 residues: CSVEQGWGETQYF. The CDR3 DNA is TGCAGCGTTGAACAGGGTTGGGGGGAGACCCAGTACTTC.

With regard to this clone: Other nucleotide sequences from this sample produce the same CDR3. This chain uses TRBV29-1 with TRBJ2-7; TRBD2 agrees at 11 bases. Germline V gene lookup returns CDR1 SQVTM and CDR2 ANQGSEA. The CDR3 sequence is 14 residues long. V lost 1 base and J lost 2; bases outside the gene matches: 1. This CDR3 is CSVEGLAGPYEQYF. Written as DNA, the CDR3 is TGCAGCGTTGAAGGACTAGCGGGGCCCTACGAGCAGTACTTC.

The chain couples TRBV5-3 to TRBJ1-2; TRBD1 agrees at 7 bases. TRBV5-3 is designated an ORF whose function remains uncertain. The trim removed 4 bases at V and 4 bases at J, leaving 13 bases unmatched. CDR3 size: 16 residues. In DNA form, the CDR3 reads TGTGCCAGAAGCCCTAGGGACAGCCCCGCACTCTATGGCTACACCTTC. Its protein product is CARSPRDSPALYGYTF.

The rearrangement joins TRBV4-2 to TRBJ1-6, with 7 bases identical to TRBD1. Germline lookup yields CDR1 LGHNA and CDR2 YNFKEQ. Losses at the gene ends were 4 bases for V and 4 bases for J; bases not matched to a gene: 7. The length of the CDR3 is 16 residues. In nucleotides, the CDR3 is TGTGCCAGCAGCCCTCCGCCGGGACAGTATAATTCACCCCTCCACTTT. As protein: CASSPPPGQYNSPLHF.